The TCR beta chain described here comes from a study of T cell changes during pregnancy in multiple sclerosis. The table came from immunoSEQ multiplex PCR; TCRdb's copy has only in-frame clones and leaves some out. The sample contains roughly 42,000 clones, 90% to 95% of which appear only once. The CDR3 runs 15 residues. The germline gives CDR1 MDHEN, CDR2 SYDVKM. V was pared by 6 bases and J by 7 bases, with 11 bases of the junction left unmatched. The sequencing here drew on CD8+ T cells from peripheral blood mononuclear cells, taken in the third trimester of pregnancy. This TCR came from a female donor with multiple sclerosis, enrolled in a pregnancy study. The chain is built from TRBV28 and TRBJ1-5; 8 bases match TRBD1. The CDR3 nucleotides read TGTGCCAGCAGCATTACAGGGGGTACGCCCCAGCCCCAGCATTTT. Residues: CASSITGGTPQPQHF.